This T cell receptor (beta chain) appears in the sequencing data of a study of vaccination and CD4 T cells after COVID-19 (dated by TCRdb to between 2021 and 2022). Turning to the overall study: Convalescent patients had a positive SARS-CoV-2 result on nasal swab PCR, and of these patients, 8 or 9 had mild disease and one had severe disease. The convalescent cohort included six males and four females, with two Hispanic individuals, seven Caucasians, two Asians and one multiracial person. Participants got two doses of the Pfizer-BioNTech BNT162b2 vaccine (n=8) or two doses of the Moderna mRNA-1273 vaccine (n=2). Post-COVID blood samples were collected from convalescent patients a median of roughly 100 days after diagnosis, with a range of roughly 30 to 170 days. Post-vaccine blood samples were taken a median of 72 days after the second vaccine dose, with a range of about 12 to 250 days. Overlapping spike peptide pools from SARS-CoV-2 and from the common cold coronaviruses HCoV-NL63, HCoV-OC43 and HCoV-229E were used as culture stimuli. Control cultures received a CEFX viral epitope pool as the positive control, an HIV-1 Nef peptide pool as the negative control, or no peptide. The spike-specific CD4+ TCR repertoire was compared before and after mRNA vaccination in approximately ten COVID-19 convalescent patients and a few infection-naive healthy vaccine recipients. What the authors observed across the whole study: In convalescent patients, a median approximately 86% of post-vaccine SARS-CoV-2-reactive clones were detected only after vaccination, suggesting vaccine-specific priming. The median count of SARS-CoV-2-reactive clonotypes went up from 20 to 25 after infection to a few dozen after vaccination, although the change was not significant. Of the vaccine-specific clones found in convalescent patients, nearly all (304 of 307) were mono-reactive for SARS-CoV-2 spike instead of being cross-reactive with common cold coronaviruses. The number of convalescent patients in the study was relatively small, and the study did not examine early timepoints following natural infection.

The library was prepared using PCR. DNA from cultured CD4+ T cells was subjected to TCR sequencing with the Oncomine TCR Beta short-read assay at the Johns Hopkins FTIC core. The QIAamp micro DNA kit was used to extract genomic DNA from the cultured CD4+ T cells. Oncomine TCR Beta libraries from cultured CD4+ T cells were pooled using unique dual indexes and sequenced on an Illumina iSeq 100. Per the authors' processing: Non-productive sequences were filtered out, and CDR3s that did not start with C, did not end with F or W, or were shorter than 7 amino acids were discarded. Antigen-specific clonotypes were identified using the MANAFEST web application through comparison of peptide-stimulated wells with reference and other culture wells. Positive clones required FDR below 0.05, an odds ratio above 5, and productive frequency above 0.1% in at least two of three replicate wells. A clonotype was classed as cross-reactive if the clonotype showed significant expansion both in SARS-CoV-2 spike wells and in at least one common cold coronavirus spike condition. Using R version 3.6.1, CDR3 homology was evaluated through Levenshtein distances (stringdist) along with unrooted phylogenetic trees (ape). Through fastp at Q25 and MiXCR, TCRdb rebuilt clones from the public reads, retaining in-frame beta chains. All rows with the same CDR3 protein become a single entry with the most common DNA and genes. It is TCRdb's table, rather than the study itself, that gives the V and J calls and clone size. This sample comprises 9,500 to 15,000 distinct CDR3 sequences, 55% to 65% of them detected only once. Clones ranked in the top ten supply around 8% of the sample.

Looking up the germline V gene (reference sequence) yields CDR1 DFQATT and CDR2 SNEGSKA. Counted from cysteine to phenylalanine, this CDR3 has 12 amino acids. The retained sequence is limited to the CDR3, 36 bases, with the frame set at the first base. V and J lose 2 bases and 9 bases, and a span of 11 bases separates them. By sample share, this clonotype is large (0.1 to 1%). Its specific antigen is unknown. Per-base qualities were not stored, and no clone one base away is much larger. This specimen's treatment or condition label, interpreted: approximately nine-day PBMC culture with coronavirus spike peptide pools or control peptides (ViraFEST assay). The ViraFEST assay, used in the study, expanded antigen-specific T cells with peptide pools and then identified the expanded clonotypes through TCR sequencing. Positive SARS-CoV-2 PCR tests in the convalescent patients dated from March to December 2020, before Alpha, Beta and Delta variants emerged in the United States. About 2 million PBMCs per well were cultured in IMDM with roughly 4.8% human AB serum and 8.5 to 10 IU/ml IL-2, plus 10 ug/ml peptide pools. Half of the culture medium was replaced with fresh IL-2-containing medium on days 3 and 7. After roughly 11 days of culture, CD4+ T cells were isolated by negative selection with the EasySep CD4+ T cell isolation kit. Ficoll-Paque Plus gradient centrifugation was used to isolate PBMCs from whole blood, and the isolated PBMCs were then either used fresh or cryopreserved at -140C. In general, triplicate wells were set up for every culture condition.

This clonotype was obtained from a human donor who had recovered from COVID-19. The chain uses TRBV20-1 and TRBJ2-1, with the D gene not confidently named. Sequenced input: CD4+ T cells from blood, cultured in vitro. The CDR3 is CSARKTPSEQFF. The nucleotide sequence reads TGCAGTGCTAGAAAGACCCCCAGTGAGCAGTTCTTC.